These 18 T cell receptor beta chains were all obtained from the same sample, sequenced in a study of cytomegalovirus exposure and HLA in healthy donors. Primers: 60 Vbeta forward and 13 Jbeta reverse. Sequencing used immunoSEQ multiplex PCR; TCRdb keeps in-frame clones, though not all of them. The sample holds about 100,000 clones, 65% to 90% seen once. The sequencing sample was made of PBMCs. The receptors shown here come from a woman aged 18-29 years in good health and CMV-seronegative.

The CDR3 loop reads CASSPQKSGRDTQYF. CDR3 sequence (DNA): TGTGCCAGCAGCCCACAGAAAAGCGGAAGAGATACGCAGTATTTT. This chain joins TRBV11-1 and TRBJ2-3; TRBD2 is a possible D gene (5 bases). The germline V gene has CDR1 SGHAT and CDR2 FQDESV (reference sequence). The CDR3 covers 15 residues. Trimming stripped 5 bases from V and 5 bases from J, with 17 bases between.

The rearrangement uses TRBV5-4 and TRBJ1-1; a weak D match, TRBD1 (6 bases). Trimming stripped 5 bases from V and 5 bases from J, with 22 bases between. CDR3 length: 16 residues. Germline values: CDR1 SGHNT, CDR2 YYREEE (reference sequence). The CDR3 sequence: CASREMKGEKGTEAFF. Here the CDR3 DNA reads TGTGCCAGCAGGGAAATGAAGGGGGAAAAGGGGACTGAAGCTTTCTTT.

Of note for this clone: A junction boundary mismatches the germline segment, possibly from a read error. The rearrangement links TRBV30 to TRBJ1-2; D is unresolved. Germline-derived CDR1 and CDR2 are GTSNPN and SVGIG (reference sequence). The CDR3 loop spans 12 amino acids. CDR3 region: CVWSQINYGYTF. Here the CDR3 DNA reads TGTGTCTGGAGCCAGATTAACTATGGCTACACCTTC.

V gene TRBV19 combines with J gene TRBJ2-7; D gene ambiguous. Germline CDR1 and CDR2: LNHDA and SQIVND (reference sequence). V was cut by 5 bases and J by 3 bases, with 8 bases left in between. There are 12 residues in the CDR3. CDR3 residues: CASSRVGYEQYF. The CDR3 DNA reads as TGTGCCAGTAGTCGAGTTGGCTACGAGCAGTACTTC.

The chain recombines TRBV10-2 with TRBJ2-5; TRBD2 matches at 7 bases. Unmatched junction bases numbered 14, after V lost 2 bases and J lost 11 bases. Germline loops: CDR1 WSHSY, CDR2 SAAADI. The CDR3 runs 15 residues. The CDR3 reads CASSESQRGPGQQYF. The CDR3, as DNA: TGCGCCAGCAGTGAGAGCCAGCGGGGACCCGGGCAGCAGTACTTC.

The chain carries TRBV5-5 and TRBJ2-7, with D possibly TRBD2 on 5 matching bases. Deletions cut 0 bases from V and 2 bases from J, with 9 bases between. This CDR3 region has 14 residues. The germline V gene has CDR1 SGHKS and CDR2 YYEKEE (reference sequence). The CDR3 DNA reads TGTGCCAGCAGCTTGGTTTTCGGGGCCTACGAGCAGTACTTC. Protein: CASSLVFGAYEQYF. Full variable domain (remainder filled in from reference TRBV5-5 and TRBJ2-7): DAGVTQSPTHLIKTRGQQVTLRCSPISGHKSVSWYQQVLGQGPQFIFQYYEKEERGRGNFPDRFSARQFPNYSSELNVNALLLGDSALYLCASSLVFGAYEQYFGPGTRLTVT.

The rearrangement joins TRBV6-5 to TRBJ1-3; D may be TRBD1 (5 bases). CDR3 length: 14 residues. Germline-derived CDR1 and CDR2 are MNHEY and SVGAGI. V gave up 2 bases and J gave up 4 bases, with 9 bases separating them. CDR3 nucleotides: TGTGCCAGCAGTTACGGGGGGACCGGAAACACCATATATTTT. Translated, it gives CASSYGGTGNTIYF.

V and J are TRBV7-8 and TRBJ2-3; 12 bases match TRBD2. The CDR3 has 18 amino acids. The V gene end was trimmed by 5 bases and the J gene end by 0 bases; junction bases not matched to a gene: 9. CDR1 and CDR2 (germline): SGHVS, FQNEAQ. CDR3 residues: CASSNGTSGYSSTDTQYF. Written as DNA, the CDR3 is TGTGCCAGCAGCAATGGGACTAGCGGGTACTCTAGCACAGATACGCAGTATTTT.

The V and J genes are TRBV14 and TRBJ2-3, with D possibly matching TRBD2 (6 bases). Trimming removed 1 base from V and 0 bases from J, with 26 bases in between. This CDR3 region has 21 residues. Germline CDR1 SGHDN, CDR2 FVKESK. The CDR3 nucleotides read TGTGCCAGCAGCCAAGTTTTTTTTGCCGGGGGAGAGAAATCTAGCACAGATACGCAGTATTTT. Translated, it gives CASSQVFFAGGEKSSTDTQYF.

The V and J genes are TRBV28 and TRBJ2-1; 10 bases agree with TRBD2. V shed 3 bases and J 8 bases; nucleotides not matched to a gene: 10. Germline-derived CDR1 and CDR2 are MDHEN and SYDVKM. The CDR3 sequence is 16 residues long. Written as DNA, the CDR3 is TGTGCCAGCAGTTTCCTCCTTACACTAGCGGGACATGAGCAGTTCTTC. The encoded protein is CASSFLLTLAGHEQFF.

This chain uses TRBV7-8 with TRBJ2-7, with TRBD1 identical over 8 bases. Trimming took 3 bases from V and 4 from J; bases not matched to a gene: 8. Germline assignment: CDR1 SGHVS and CDR2 FQNEAQ. The CDR3 covers 15 residues. Here the CDR3 DNA reads TGTGCCAGCAGCTTTACCGACAGGGGAGAGTACGAGCAGTACTTC. Translated: CASSFTDRGEYEQYF. The full variable domain, with the rest looked up from reference TRBV7-8 and TRBJ2-7, is GAGVSQSPRYKVAKRGQDVALRCDPISGHVSLFWYQQALGQGPEFLTYFQNEAQLDKSGLPSDRFFAERPEGSVSTLKIQRTQQEDSAVYLCASSFTDRGEYEQYFGPGTRLTVT.

A single count supports this clone. V and J are TRBV30 and TRBJ1-1; unclear D gene. The V gene lost 2 bases and the J gene lost 1 base, with 8 bases spanning the gap. The CDR3 sequence is 13 residues long. Germline lookup yields CDR1 GTSNPN and CDR2 SVGIG (reference sequence). The CDR3 reads CAWSLTPNTEAFF. CDR3 sequence (DNA): TGTGCCTGGAGTCTTACACCGAACACTGAAGCTTTCTTT.

The chain is built from TRBV5-1 and TRBJ2-3; 10 bases align to TRBD1. The CDR3 contains 17 residues. V gave up 4 bases and J gave up 2 bases; unmatched junction bases: 10. The germline CDR1 and CDR2 sequences are SGHRS and YFSETQ. This CDR3 reads CASSPNPGQGSTDTQYF. CDR3 DNA sequence: TGCGCCAGCAGCCCTAACCCGGGACAGGGGTCCACAGATACGCAGTATTTT.

In this sample, this clone turned up a few times. The rearrangement uses TRBV2 and TRBJ2-2; D not resolved. Per the germline V gene, CDR1 is SNHLY and CDR2 is FYNNEI. The CDR3 is 12 residues long. V lost 2 bases and J lost 9, with 7 bases in between. CDR3 sequence reads: CASSETVRELFF. The DNA of the CDR3 is TGTGCCAGCAGTGAAACGGTCCGGGAGCTGTTTTTT.

V is TRBV28 and J is TRBJ1-1; tentatively, D is TRBD1 (5 bases). In germline, CDR1 is MDHEN, CDR2 SYDVKM. V shed 4 bases and J shed 1 base, with 13 bases lying between them. This CDR3 is 15 amino acids long. CDR3 amino acids: CASSSAGTANTEAFF. The CDR3 DNA reads TGTGCCAGCAGTTCCGCGGGGACGGCGAACACTGAAGCTTTCTTT.

This clone was seen a handful of times. This chain uses TRBV5-1 with TRBJ2-1; unclear D gene. V lost 3 bases and J 5 bases, leaving 3 bases between the germline ends. CDR3 length equals 11 residues. The germline CDR1 and CDR2 sequences are SGHRS and YFSETQ. The CDR3 sequence is CASSSDNEQFF. The CDR3 nucleotides read TGCGCCAGCAGCTCGGACAATGAGCAGTTCTTC.

V gene TRBV7-9 combines with J gene TRBJ2-4, with D possibly being TRBD1 (6 bases). Germline V gene data show CDR1 as SEHNR and CDR2 as FQNEAQ (reference sequence). Trimming stripped 7 bases from V and 1 base from J, with 14 bases between. This CDR3 has 15 amino acids. CDR3 amino acids: CASTPTQGAKNIQYF. CDR3 coding DNA: TGTGCCAGCACCCCAACGCAGGGGGCCAAAAACATTCAGTACTTC.

The CDR3 spells CASSPRQEETQYF. The DNA of the CDR3 is TGTGCCAGCAGCCCTCGACAGGAGGAGACCCAGTACTTC. The chain couples TRBV7-2 to TRBJ2-5, with a tentative D call TRBD1 (6 bases). V was shortened by 5 bases and J by 5 bases, with 12 bases between the two germline ends. Per germline, CDR1 SGHTA and CDR2 FQGNSA. This CDR3 spans 13 amino acids.